This T cell receptor beta chain derives from a study of cytomegalovirus exposure and HLA in healthy donors. Primers: 60 Vbeta forward and 13 Jbeta reverse. Libraries were prepared by immunoSEQ multiplex PCR; TCRdb keeps only in-frame clonotypes and omits some of them. The sample has under 250,000 clones. This CDR3 spans 16 amino acids. The germline V gene encodes CDR1 MDHEN and CDR2 SYDVKM. Trimming cost V 6 bases and J 1 base; bases outside gene matches: 11. The source of this sequence is a girl aged 2 to 9 in good health and CMV-seropositive. Input material: PBMCs. This chain uses TRBV28 with TRBJ1-1; 7 bases match TRBD1. The CDR3 loop is CASSRYRQGTNTEAFF. The CDR3 nucleotides are TGTGCCAGCAGCCGTTATCGACAGGGAACGAACACTGAAGCTTTCTTT.